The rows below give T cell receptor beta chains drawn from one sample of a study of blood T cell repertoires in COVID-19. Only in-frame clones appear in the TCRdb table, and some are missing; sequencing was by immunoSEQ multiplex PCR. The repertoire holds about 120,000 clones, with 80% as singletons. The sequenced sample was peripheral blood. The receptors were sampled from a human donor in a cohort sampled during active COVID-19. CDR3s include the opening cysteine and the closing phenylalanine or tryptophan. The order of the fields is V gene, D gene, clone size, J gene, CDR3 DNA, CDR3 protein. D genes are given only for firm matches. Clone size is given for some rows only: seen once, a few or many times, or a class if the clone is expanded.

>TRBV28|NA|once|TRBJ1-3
TGTGCCAGCAGTAAGTTGACGCAGGGCCGGTCTGGAAACACCATATATTTT
CASSKLTQGRSGNTIYF
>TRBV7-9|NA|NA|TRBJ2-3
TGTGCCAGCAGCCCCCAGCGGCGCACAGATACGCAGTATTTT
CASSPQRRTDTQYF
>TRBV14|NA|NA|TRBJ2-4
TGTGCCAGCAGCTCCCGGGACACCAAAAACATTCAGTACTTC
CASSSRDTKNIQYF
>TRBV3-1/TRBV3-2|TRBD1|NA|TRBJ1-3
TGTGCCAGCAGCCACAAGATCCTCGGACAGGTGGGATCCTCTGGAAACACCATATATTTT
CASSHKILGQVGSSGNTIYF
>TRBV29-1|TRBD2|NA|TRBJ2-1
TGCAGCGTTGAAAATCCCGGGGGGACGTACAATGAGCAGTTCTTC
CSVENPGGTYNEQFF
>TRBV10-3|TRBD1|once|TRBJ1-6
TGTGCCATCAGTGGCCAGACAGGGAGACATGGTTCACCCCTCCACTTT
CAISGQTGRHGSPLHF
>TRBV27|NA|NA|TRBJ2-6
TGTGCCAGCAGTTTAAGTAGGGCGGGGGCGTATGGGGCCAACGTCCTGACTTTC
CASSLSRAGAYGANVLTF
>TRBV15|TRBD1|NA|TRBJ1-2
TGTGCCACCAGCAGAGCTACAGGGGGCTATGGCTACACCTTC
CATSRATGGYGYTF
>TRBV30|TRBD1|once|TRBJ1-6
TGTGCCTGGAGTGCCGCGACAGGGAAAGTGGATTCACCCCTCCACTTT
CAWSAATGKVDSPLHF
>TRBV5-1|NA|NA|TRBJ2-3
TGCGCCAGCAGGGAGGACCCTAGCACAGATACGCAGTATTTT
CASREDPSTDTQYF
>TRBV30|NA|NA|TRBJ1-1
TGTGCCTGGAGTGTATCCCCGACAGGAGCTTTCTTT
CAWSVSPTGAFF
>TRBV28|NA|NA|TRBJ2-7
TGTGCCAGCAACTCAGGGATTTTGCGCGAGCAGTACTTC
CASNSGILREQYF
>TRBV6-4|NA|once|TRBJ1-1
TGTGCCAGCAGTGACTCGATTTCGGTTGCAGGGGATGGGGCTGAAGCTTTCTTT
CASSDSISVAGDGAEAFF
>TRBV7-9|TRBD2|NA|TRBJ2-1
TGTGCCAGCAGCATCCTAGCGGGGGGCAGGAATGAGCAGTTCTTC
CASSILAGGRNEQFF
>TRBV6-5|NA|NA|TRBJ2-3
TGTGCCAGCAGTCTCGGGGCGGGGTACACAGATACGCAGTATTTT
CASSLGAGYTDTQYF
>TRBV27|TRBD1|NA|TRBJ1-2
TGTGCCAGCAGTTTAGGCAGGGGGTATGGCTACACCTTC
CASSLGRGYGYTF
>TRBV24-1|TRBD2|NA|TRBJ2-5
TGTGCCACCAGTGATTCGACTAATAGCGGGGGCGGGGAGACCCAGTACTTC
CATSDSTNSGGGETQYF
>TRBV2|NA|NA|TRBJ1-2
TGTGCCAGCAGCGCAGGGTGGAGCTCCTATGGCTACACCTTC
CASSAGWSSYGYTF
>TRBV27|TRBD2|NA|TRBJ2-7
TGTGCCAGCAGTTTATATACTAGCGGGAGAGGTGACGAGCAGTACTTC
CASSLYTSGRGDEQYF
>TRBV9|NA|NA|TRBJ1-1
TGTGCCAGCAGCCGGCGACTAGGAAACCCGGGACCCCGGGGCACTGAAGCTTTCTTT
CASSRRLGNPGPRGTEAFF
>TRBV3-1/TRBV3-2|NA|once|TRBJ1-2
TGTGCCAGTAAGGCAGGGGATTATGGCTACACCTTC
CASKAGDYGYTF
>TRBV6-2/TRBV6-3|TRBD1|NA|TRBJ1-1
TGTGCCAGCAGTTACTCCCAGACGACAGGGGCCCACACTGAAGCTTTCTTT
CASSYSQTTGAHTEAFF
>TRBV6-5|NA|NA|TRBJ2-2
TGTGCCAGCCGGATGGAGGGAGGCACCGGGGAGCTGTTTTTT
CASRMEGGTGELFF
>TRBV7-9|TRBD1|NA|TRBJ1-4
TGTGCCAGCAGCTTAACTGGACAGGGTCATAATGAAAAACTGTTTTTT
CASSLTGQGHNEKLFF
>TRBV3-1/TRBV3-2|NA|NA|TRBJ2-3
TGTGCCAGCAGCCAAACTAGGACCGATAGCACAGATACGCAGTATTTT
CASSQTRTDSTDTQYF
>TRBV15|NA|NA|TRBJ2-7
TGTGCCACCAGCAGAGATGGGCCAGTTGACGAGCAGTACTTC
CATSRDGPVDEQYF
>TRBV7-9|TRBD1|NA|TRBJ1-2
TGTGCCAGCAGCCGCGAGTTCGGGGACCGGGACAGGTTGGACTATGGCTACACCTTC
CASSREFGDRDRLDYGYTF
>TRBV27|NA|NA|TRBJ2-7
TGTGCCAGCAGTTCCGTAGGGGGTGGCTACGAGCAGTACTTC
CASSSVGGGYEQYF
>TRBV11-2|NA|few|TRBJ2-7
TGTGCCAGCAGCCTTAACCTAGGCGGGCAGAGCTCCTACGAGCAGTACTTC
CASSLNLGGQSSYEQYF
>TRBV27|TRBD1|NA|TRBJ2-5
TGTGCCAGCAGTCCGTTGACAGGGAAGGAGACCCAGTACTTC
CASSPLTGKETQYF
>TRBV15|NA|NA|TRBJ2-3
TGTGCCACCAGCAGAGATCTTTCAGATACGCAGTATTTT
CATSRDLSDTQYF
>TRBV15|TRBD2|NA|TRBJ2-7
TGTGCCACCAGCAGCGACAGCGGGAGTAACGAGCAGTACTTC
CATSSDSGSNEQYF
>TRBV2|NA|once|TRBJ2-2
TGTGCCAGCAGTGTCGGGATGAACACCGGGGAGCTGTTTTTT
CASSVGMNTGELFF
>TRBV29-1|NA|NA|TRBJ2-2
TGCAGCGTTGATTCCAGGGGTGACACCGGGGAGCTGTTTTTT
CSVDSRGDTGELFF
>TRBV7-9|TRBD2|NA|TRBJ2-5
TGTGCCAGCAGCTCCACCGGGAGGCACCAAGAGACCCAGTACTTC
CASSSTGRHQETQYF
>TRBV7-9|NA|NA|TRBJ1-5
TGTGCCAGCACGTACAGTTATAGCAATCAGCCCCAGCATTTT
CASTYSYSNQPQHF
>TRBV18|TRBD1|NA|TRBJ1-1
TGTGCCAGCTCGGAAGGGACAGAGAACACTGAAGCTTTCTTT
CASSEGTENTEAFF
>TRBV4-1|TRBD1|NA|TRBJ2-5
TGCGCCAGCAGCCAAGATCGGGGACAGGGAAAAGAGACCCAGTACTTC
CASSQDRGQGKETQYF
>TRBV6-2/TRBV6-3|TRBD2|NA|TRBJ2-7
TGTGCCAGCAGTTATGCCGGGACTAGCGGGTGGTACTCCTACGAGCAGTACTTC
CASSYAGTSGWYSYEQYF
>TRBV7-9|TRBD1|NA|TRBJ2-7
TGTGCCAGCAGCTTATCCACAGGGGCCTACGAGCAGTACTTC
CASSLSTGAYEQYF
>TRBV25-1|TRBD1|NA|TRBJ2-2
TGTGCCAGCACTAGGACAGGCCGTGACACCGGGGAGCTGTTTTTT
CASTRTGRDTGELFF
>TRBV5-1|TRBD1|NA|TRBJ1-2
TGCGCCAGCAGTTTCGATGGACAGGGGATAACCTATGGCTACACCTTC
CASSFDGQGITYGYTF
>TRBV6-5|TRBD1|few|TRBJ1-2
TGTGCCAGTAGACCAAGGGGGCGGAACTATGGCTACACCTTC
CASRPRGRNYGYTF
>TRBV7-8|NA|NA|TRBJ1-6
TGTGCCAGCAGCTCAAGAGGCCGGGTGTATAATTCACCCCTCCACTTT
CASSSRGRVYNSPLHF
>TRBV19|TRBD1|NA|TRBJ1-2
TGTGCCAGTAGTCCAGGGACAGTCAACTATGGCTACACCTTC
CASSPGTVNYGYTF